This T cell receptor (beta chain) was sequenced during a study of Ad26.COV2.S vaccination and SARS-CoV-2 variants (dated by TCRdb to 2020 to 2022). Turning to the overall study: Donors in the vaccine arm were drawn from COV1001, a phase I-IIa trial of Ad26.COV2.S in healthy adults that was multicentre, randomized, double-blind and placebo-controlled. Ad26.COV2.S was administered intramuscularly at a dose of 5x10^10 or 1x10^11 viral particles, either as one shot or as two shots given 56 days apart. TCRbeta repertoire sequencing was used to assess the specificity and breadth of SARS-CoV-2-reactive T cell receptors after Ad26.COV2.S vaccination. A total of 32 samples were included in the TCR-sequenced set, comprising roughly 20 Ad26.COV2.S vaccine recipients, 5 placebo recipients and 8 SARS-CoV-2 convalescent individuals. Trial participants were randomized into five groups of five, in which low-dose or high-dose Ad26.COV2.S was given once or twice, or placebo was given on both occasions. Throughout the experiments and outcome assessment, investigators stayed blinded to trial group allocation. On the study overall, not on this receptor specifically: Vaccine and placebo recipients had comparable non-spike TCR breadth, which fits with the vaccine containing only spike. The study lacked the statistical power to compare responses across vaccine doses or regimens. Spike-specific TCR breadth was higher in Ad26.COV2.S recipients than in placebo recipients (P = 0.0014). The authors noted that the TCR breadth and depth analyses may have underestimated total T cell responses. Substantial breadth of spike-specific CD8+ and CD4+ T cell responses was reported after vaccination.

Reading the label with the study, this specimen's treatment or condition is: 15 to 20 received Ad26.COV2.S at low or high dose, single or two shots; roughly five received placebo; per-sample allocation not given. For vaccine and placebo recipients, repertoires were sequenced using samples collected on day 63 after the first injection. In Cohort 1b, fewer than 30 adults aged 18-55 years were enrolled at a single site in Boston, USA, between 29 July and 7 August 2020. Ad26.COV2.S was a replication-incompetent adenovirus type 26 vector expressing a prefusion-stabilized SARS-CoV-2 spike protein from the original Wuhan strain. From its cysteine to its phenylalanine, the CDR3 spans 13 amino acids. The only DNA kept is the CDR3, 39 bases in frame from the first base. Reading the germline V gene gives CDR1 MNHEY and CDR2 SVGAGI. V is reduced by 11 bases and J by 4 bases, leaving a spacing of 15 bases between them.

Comment on this clone: Its antigen has not been determined. No clone much larger than this one lies a single base away; base qualities are absent.

The immunoSEQ Assay was the method used to sequence TCRbeta CDR3 regions. After extraction, genomic DNA underwent amplification by bias-controlled multiplex PCR, followed by high-throughput sequencing. The authors' pipeline ran thus. Collapsing and filtering of sequences were performed to quantify the absolute abundance of each unique TCRbeta CDR3 region. T cell fraction was estimated by normalizing TCRbeta template counts to usable DNA, with usable DNA measured through amplification of reference genes found in all nucleated cells. Repertoire TCRs were annotated as SARS-CoV-2-specific when V gene, CDR3 amino acid sequence and J gene were exactly matched to a known reactive TCR set. The reference SARS-CoV-2 TCR set was obtained from MIRA and was filtered for enrichment in COVID-19-positive ImmuneCODE repertoires, whereby public or cross-reactive TCRs were removed. Using the MIRA antigens, annotated TCRs were further analysed by specific ORF or by position within an ORF. Breadth was defined as the number of annotated unique rearrangements divided by the total number of unique productive rearrangements, and depth was defined as the summed frequency of the annotated unique rearrangements. Two-sided Wilcoxon rank-sum tests were used to compare TCR breadth between groups. TCRdb took this table from immuneACCESS and kept in-frame rearrangements with V and J called. Such tables lack part of the clones; where checked against another copy, unresolved V genes explain under half of the gap, and the rest is unexplained. That table furnishes V, J and clone size, whereas the DNA furnished D and trimming. The sample has around 500,000 clones on record, around 89% of them singletons. Roughly 1.7% of the sample comes from the top ten.

The receptor comes from a person aged 18-65 years who received the Ad26.COV2.S COVID-19 vaccine or a placebo. The receptor chain draws on TRBV6-5 and TRBJ1-3, and perhaps TRBD1 as D gene, on 6 matching bases. This specimen was peripheral blood, taken in a trial of Ad26.COV2.S vaccine versus placebo. This receptor carries the CDR3 CALQGTTGNTIYF. In nucleotides, the sequence is TGTGCCTTACAGGGTACCACGGGAAACACCATATATTTT.